The present T cell receptor (beta chain) was sequenced within a study of blood T cell repertoires in COVID-19. At the level of the study: Acute-phase and convalescent COVID-19 samples originated in the United States, Italy and Spain. T cells, B-cell-depleted T cells, or PBMCs supplied cDNA or gDNA.

The CDR3 extends over 14 amino acids. Trimming removed 10 bases from V and 8 bases from J; junction bases left unmatched: 12. Germline V CDR1 and CDR2: MNHEY, SVGAGI. As processed by the authors: The authors estimated nucleated cell counts from reference gene primer amplification. This table comes from immunoSEQ multiplex PCR, and its TCRdb copy is limited to in-frame clones, with some not included. That table furnishes V, J and clone size, whereas the DNA furnished D and trimming. The repertoire holds 150,000 to 160,000 clones, with roughly 88% as singletons. This clonotype was sampled from a woman between 45 and 65 years old with acute or convalescent COVID-19. The J gene is TRBJ2-2, the V gene TRBV6-5, with TRBD2 identical over 8 bases. Sequences were obtained from peripheral blood. The CDR3 DNA is TGTGCCACCTCGACCGGACTAGCCCAAGGGGAGCTGTTTTTT. Protein: CATSTGLAQGELFF.